This T cell receptor (beta chain) was captured by sequencing in a study of T cells in narcolepsy. Study details: Donors had narcolepsy type 1 or type 2, or were healthy controls. Study conclusions and caveats: Comparing one patient's CSF and blood CD4+ clonotypes highlighted HCRT- and TRIB2-specific autoreactive clonotypes. No autoreactive T cell clone sequences appeared in some memory CD4+ repertoires. Autoreactive clonotypes reportedly recurred in blood of same and different patients, not controls.

The CDR3 has 14 amino acids. Germline CDR1 SGHAT, CDR2 FQNNGV. The V gene end was trimmed by 5 bases and the J gene end by 5 bases; junction bases not matched to a gene: 6. The method was immunoSEQ multiplex PCR; TCRdb's version includes in-frame clones alone and lacks a portion of them. The profile covers tens of thousands of clones, with 84% appearing a single time and roughly 1.3% taken by the ten largest. A note on this clone: Its antigen is unidentified.

The specimen sequenced was CD45RA- memory CD4+ T cells from PBMCs. V gene TRBV11-2 combines with J gene TRBJ2-3, with 8 bases lining up with TRBD2. The TCR was taken from a human donor with narcolepsy. The CDR3 region is CASSPSGGRDTQYF. The CDR3 nucleotides read TGTGCCAGCAGCCCAAGCGGGGGAAGAGATACGCAGTATTTT.